A single sample gave rise to the 10 T cell receptor beta chains below, sequenced in a study of shared clonotypes between healthy human individuals. Repertoires were generated with immunoSEQ multiplex PCR, while TCRdb's copy carries only in-frame clones and drops some. The data hold roughly 2.2 million clones, with just over 90% observed a single time. The sequenced material came from naive CD4+ T cells from PBMCs. Subset of the sample: CD45RA+ positively selected. These receptor sequences come from a man aged 18-30 years in good health. Some clones in this sample may be carry-over from other donors' samples.

This clone turned up a few times. This chain links TRBV28 with TRBJ1-1; D ambiguous. Germline V lookup: CDR1 MDHEN, CDR2 SYDVKM. With 7 bases removed from V and 3 bases from J, the gap between germline ends came to 12 bases. The CDR3 consists of 13 residues. As DNA, the CDR3 is TGTGCCAGCAAAACCTTAAGGGACACTGAAGCTTTCTTT. It translates to CASKTLRDTEAFF.

The rearrangement joins TRBV10-3 to TRBJ2-5; 13 nucleotides align to TRBD2. Germline CDR1 is ENHRY and CDR2 is SYGVKD. This CDR3 has 16 amino acids. With 8 bases clipped from V and 4 bases from J, the junction kept 10 bases outside the gene matches. The CDR3 spells CAIPGLAGDGGETQYF. The CDR3 DNA follows: TGTGCCATCCCCGGACTAGCGGGAGATGGGGGAGAGACCCAGTACTTC.

V and J are TRBV5-4 and TRBJ2-3, with no clear D. Germline V gives CDR1 SGHNT, CDR2 YYREEE (reference sequence). The V end lost 3 bases, the J end lost 6 bases, and 8 bases lay between the germline ends. The length of the CDR3 is 12 residues. CDR3 sequence (DNA): TGTGCCAGCAGCTCGCATGCGGATACGCAGTATTTT. This translates into CASSSHADTQYF. Full variable domain (missing parts from reference TRBV5-4 and TRBJ2-3): ETGVTQSPTHLIKTRGQQVTLRCSSQSGHNTVSWYQQALGQGPQFIFQYYREEENGRGNFPPRFSGLQFPNYSSELNVNALELDDSALYLCASSSHADTQYFGPGTRLTVL.

The genes are TRBV15 and TRBJ1-2; D is unresolved. This CDR3 is 11 amino acids long. Germline-derived CDR1 and CDR2 are LNHNV and YYDKDF (reference sequence). V was clipped by 5 bases and J by 1 base, with 2 bases between them. The DNA for the CDR3 is TGTGCCACCAGCGGTAACTATGGCTACACCTTC. Its translation is CATSGNYGYTF.

The gene calls are TRBV5-1 and TRBJ1-1, with a possible D match to TRBD1 (5 bases). The CDR3 loop spans 14 amino acids. Germline CDR1 is SGHRS and CDR2 is YFSETQ. Trimming removed 6 bases at V and 1 base at J, with 13 bases between. The CDR3 here is CASNVGQGNTEAFF. CDR3 coding DNA: TGCGCCAGCAACGTCGGGCAGGGGAACACTGAAGCTTTCTTT.

V usage is TRBV19 and J usage is TRBJ1-2; perhaps TRBD1 as D (6 bases). CDR1 LNHDA and CDR2 SQIVND come from the germline V gene (reference sequence). There are 16 residues in the CDR3. The ends were cut back, 4 bases at V and 2 bases at J, with 17 bases in the middle. For the CDR3, the DNA is TGTGCCAGTAGTAAATCGATCAGGGGCGAGAACTATGGCTACACCTTC. It is translated as CASSKSIRGENYGYTF.

The chain has TRBV19 and TRBJ1-2, with 10 nucleotides matching TRBD1. With 4 bases clipped from V and 2 bases from J, the junction kept 7 bases outside the gene matches. Germline CDR1 and CDR2: LNHDA and SQIVND (reference sequence). The CDR3 is 16 amino acids. CDR3 protein: CASSTDRGPRNYGYTF. The DNA for the CDR3 is TGTGCCAGTAGTACCGACAGGGGGCCAAGGAACTATGGCTACACCTTC.

As to this clone: Additional DNA sequences in this sample encode the identical CDR3. V usage is TRBV18 and J usage is TRBJ1-1; D is uncertain. This CDR3 region has 14 residues. Per germline, CDR1 KGHSH and CDR2 LQKENI. Trimming took 3 bases from V and 2 from J, leaving 10 bases between them. The CDR3 sequence: CASSPAQFNTEAFF. DNA of the CDR3: TGTGCCAGCTCACCGGCGCAGTTTAACACTGAAGCTTTCTTT.

V is TRBV25-1 and J is TRBJ2-1; the D is unclear. Germline CDR1 and CDR2: MGHDK and SYGVNS. Trimming removed 6 bases at V and 3 bases at J, with 9 bases between. This CDR3 has 13 amino acids. CDR3 amino acids: CASRWGLYNEQFF. In nucleotides, the CDR3 is TGTGCCAGCAGATGGGGTCTCTACAATGAGCAGTTCTTC.

J is TRBJ2-3 and V is TRBV6-1, with 7 bases lining up with TRBD2. This CDR3 contains 16 residues. The V gene's germline CDR1 is MNHNS and CDR2 SASEGT. V lost 4 bases to trimming and J lost 0 bases; unmatched junction nucleotides: 7. The CDR3 DNA sequence: TGTGCCAGCAGTGCTGGGGTTAGCGGGAGCACAGATACGCAGTATTTT. Residues: CASSAGVSGSTDTQYF.